Following are 12 T cell receptor beta chains from one sample sequenced in a study of blood T cell repertoires in COVID-19. The method was immunoSEQ multiplex PCR; TCRdb's version includes in-frame clones alone and lacks a portion of them. The sample has approximately 220,000 clones, approximately 85% seen once. Sequencing input: peripheral blood. These receptors came from a middle-aged man who had recovered from COVID-19.

The CDR3 sequence: CATRKSRGLSNQPQHF. For the CDR3, the DNA is TGTGCCACCAGGAAGTCTCGGGGGTTGAGCAATCAGCCCCAGCATTTT. V and J are TRBV15 and TRBJ1-5, with TRBD1 as a possible D gene (5 bases). Germline V gene sequence: CDR1 LNHNV, CDR2 YYDKDF (reference sequence). This CDR3 contains 16 residues. V gave up 6 bases and J gave up 1 base, with 16 bases separating them.

The CDR3 sequence is CASSRDRGYTEAFF. The DNA of the CDR3 is TGTGCCAGCAGCCGGGACAGGGGATACACTGAAGCTTTCTTT. The chain combines TRBV3-1 (or the pseudogene TRBV3-2) with TRBJ1-1; 10 bases match TRBD1. The V and J ends lost 4 bases and 3 bases, in that order; junction bases with no gene match: 2. The germline V gene has CDR1 LGHDT and CDR2 YNNKEL (reference sequence). CDR3 length: 14 residues.

This chain links TRBV30 with TRBJ1-1; D not resolved. The V and J ends lost 0 bases and 5 bases respectively, with 7 bases between them. The CDR3 is made up of 12 amino acids. The germline V gene has CDR1 GTSNPN and CDR2 SVGIG (reference sequence). The CDR3 DNA reads as TGTGCCTGGAGTGTACCGGGAACTGAAGCTTTCTTT. Amino acids: CAWSVPGTEAFF.

This clone was detected only a few times. The chain recombines TRBV6-6 with TRBJ1-5; no reliable D call. The CDR3 loop spans 13 amino acids. Germline loops: CDR1 MNHNY, CDR2 SVGAGI (reference sequence). Deletions cut 4 bases from V and 6 bases from J, with 10 bases between. The CDR3 here is CASSSWEGQPQHF. The DNA of the CDR3 is TGTGCCAGCAGTTCCTGGGAGGGTCAGCCCCAGCATTTT.

The CDR3 spells CATSDSGQGARINEQFF. The CDR3, as DNA: TGTGCCACCAGTGATTCGGGACAGGGGGCGCGAATCAATGAGCAGTTCTTC. The V call is TRBV24-1, the J call TRBJ2-1; 12 positions match TRBD1. CDR1 KGHDR and CDR2 SFDVKD come from the germline V gene. This CDR3 is built from 17 residues. V lost 2 bases and J lost 6; bases outside the gene matches: 7.

The chain joins TRBV2 to TRBJ1-6; TRBD1 matches at 9 bases. The length of the CDR3 is 13 residues. With 6 bases clipped from V and 10 bases from J, the junction kept 4 bases outside the gene matches. The V gene's germline CDR1 is SNHLY and CDR2 FYNNEI. The CDR3 sequence is CASRGQGESPLHF. The CDR3 DNA is TGTGCCAGCAGGGGACAGGGTGAATCACCCCTCCACTTT.

The chain recombines TRBV3-1 (or the pseudogene TRBV3-2) with TRBJ2-7; TRBD2 matches 13 bases. The CDR3 sequence is 12 residues long. Germline-derived CDR1 and CDR2 are LGHDT and YNNKEL (reference sequence). Germline trimming cut 3 bases from V and 12 bases from J; bases unmatched to any gene: 2. The CDR3 loop is CASSHGTSGAYF. CDR3 DNA sequence: TGTGCCAGCAGCCACGGGACTAGCGGGGCGTACTTC.

The sample holds one count of this clone. This chain links TRBV7-2 with TRBJ2-1; 7 nucleotides match TRBD2. Germline CDR1 SGHTA, CDR2 FQGNSA. The CDR3 runs 15 residues. After removal of 6 bases from V and 8 bases from J, the junction contained 13 bases not matched to a gene. The DNA for the CDR3 is TGTGCCAGCAGTTCGAAGAGAGGGAGGGCTTATGAGCAGTTCTTC. Amino acids: CASSSKRGRAYEQFF.

The chain uses TRBV6-5 and TRBJ1-2; a weak D match, TRBD1 (6 bases). Germline V gene lookup returns CDR1 MNHEY and CDR2 SVGAGI. Trimming took off 6 bases at V and 5 bases at J, with 13 bases between the two ends. The CDR3 runs to 13 residues. CDR3 sequence reads: CASRPPQGYGYTF. The CDR3 DNA is TGTGCCAGCAGACCACCACAGGGTTATGGCTACACCTTC.

CDR3 bases: TGTGCCACCAGTGGGGCAGGGGCGGTTTCGCCCTACGAGCAGTACTTC. This sequence encodes CATSGAGAVSPYEQYF. The V and J genes are TRBV24-1 and TRBJ2-7; D might be TRBD1 (6 bases). This CDR3 comprises 16 residues. The germline CDR1 and CDR2 sequences are KGHDR and SFDVKD. The V and J ends lost 5 bases and 2 bases respectively, with 18 bases between them.

V and J are TRBV6-6 and TRBJ1-1, with 9 bases that match TRBD1. CDR1 and CDR2 (germline): MNHNY, SVGAGI (reference sequence). The CDR3 contains 14 residues. V lost 2 bases, J lost 7 bases, and 5 bases stayed unmatched. The CDR3 protein is CASSYGDREYEAFF. The CDR3 DNA reads as TGTGCCAGCAGTTACGGGGACAGGGAGTATGAAGCTTTCTTT.

V and J are TRBV6-6 and TRBJ1-2, with a possible D match to TRBD1 (6 bases). The CDR3 is 14 residues long. CDR1 is MNHNY and CDR2 is SVGAGI in the germline V gene (reference sequence). V was trimmed by 6 bases and J by 4 bases, leaving 15 bases between them. This CDR3 reads CASSPPGQSYGYTF. The CDR3 DNA reads as TGTGCCAGCAGCCCACCCGGACAGAGCTATGGCTACACCTTC.